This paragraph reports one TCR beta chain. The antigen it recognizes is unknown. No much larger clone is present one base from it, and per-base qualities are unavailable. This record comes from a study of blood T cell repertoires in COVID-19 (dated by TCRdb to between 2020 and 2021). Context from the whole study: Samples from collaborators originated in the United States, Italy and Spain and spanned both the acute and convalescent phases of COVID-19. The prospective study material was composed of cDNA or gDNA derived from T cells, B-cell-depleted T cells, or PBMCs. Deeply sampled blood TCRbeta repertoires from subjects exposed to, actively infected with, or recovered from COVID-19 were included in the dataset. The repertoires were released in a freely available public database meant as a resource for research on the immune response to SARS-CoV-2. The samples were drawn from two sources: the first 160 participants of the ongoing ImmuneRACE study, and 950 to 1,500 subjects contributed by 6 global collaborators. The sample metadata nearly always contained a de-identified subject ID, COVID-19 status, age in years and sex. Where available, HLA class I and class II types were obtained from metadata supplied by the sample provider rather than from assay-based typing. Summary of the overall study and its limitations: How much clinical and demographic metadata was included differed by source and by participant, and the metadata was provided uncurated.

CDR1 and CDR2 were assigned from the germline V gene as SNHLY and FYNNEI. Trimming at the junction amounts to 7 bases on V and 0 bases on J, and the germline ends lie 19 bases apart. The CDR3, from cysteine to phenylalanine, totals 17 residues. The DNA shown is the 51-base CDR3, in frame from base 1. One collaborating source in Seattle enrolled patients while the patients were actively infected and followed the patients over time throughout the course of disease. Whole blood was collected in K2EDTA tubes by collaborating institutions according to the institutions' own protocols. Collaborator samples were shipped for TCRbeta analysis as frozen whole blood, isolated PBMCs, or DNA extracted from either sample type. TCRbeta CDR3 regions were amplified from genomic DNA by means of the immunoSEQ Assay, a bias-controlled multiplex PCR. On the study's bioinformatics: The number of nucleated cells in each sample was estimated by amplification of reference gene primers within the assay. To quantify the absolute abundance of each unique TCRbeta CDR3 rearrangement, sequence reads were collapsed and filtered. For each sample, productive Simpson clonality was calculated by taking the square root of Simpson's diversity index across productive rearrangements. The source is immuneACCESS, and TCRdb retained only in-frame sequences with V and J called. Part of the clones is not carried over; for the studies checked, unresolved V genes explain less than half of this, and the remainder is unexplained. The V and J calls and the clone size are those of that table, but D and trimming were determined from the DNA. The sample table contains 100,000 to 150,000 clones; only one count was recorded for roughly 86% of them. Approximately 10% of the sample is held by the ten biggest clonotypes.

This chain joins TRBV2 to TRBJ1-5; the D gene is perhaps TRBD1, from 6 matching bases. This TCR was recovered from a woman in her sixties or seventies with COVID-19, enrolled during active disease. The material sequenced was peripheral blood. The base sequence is TGTGCCAGCAATCTGAGGGAGACAGGCTATAGCAATCAGCCCCAGCATTTT. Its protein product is CASNLRETGYSNQPQHF.